This T cell receptor beta chain was captured by sequencing in a study of somatic mutations in cytotoxic T cells in rheumatoid arthritis. General observations from the study: Over 20% of CD8+ cells belonged to the largest CD8+ clone in about an eighth of the roughly 60 patients.

Details on this clone: Its antigen is unknown.

Profiling relied on immunoSEQ multiplex PCR, and the TCRdb table lists in-frame clones only, not all of them. The data show 8,000 to 8,500 clones, roughly 75% seen once. Sequencing input: CD8+ T cells sorted from blood. The clonotype was recovered from an adult with rheumatoid arthritis.

CDR3 protein: CASSAAGREMNEQFF. The CDR3 DNA reads as TGTGCCAGCAGCGCGGCCGGGAGGGAGATGAATGAGCAGTTCTTC. The rearrangement joins TRBV9 to TRBJ2-1; 8 positions match TRBD2. Trimming cost V 3 bases and J 7 bases; bases outside gene matches: 9. Germline CDR1 SGDLS, CDR2 YYNGEE. This CDR3 comprises 15 residues.